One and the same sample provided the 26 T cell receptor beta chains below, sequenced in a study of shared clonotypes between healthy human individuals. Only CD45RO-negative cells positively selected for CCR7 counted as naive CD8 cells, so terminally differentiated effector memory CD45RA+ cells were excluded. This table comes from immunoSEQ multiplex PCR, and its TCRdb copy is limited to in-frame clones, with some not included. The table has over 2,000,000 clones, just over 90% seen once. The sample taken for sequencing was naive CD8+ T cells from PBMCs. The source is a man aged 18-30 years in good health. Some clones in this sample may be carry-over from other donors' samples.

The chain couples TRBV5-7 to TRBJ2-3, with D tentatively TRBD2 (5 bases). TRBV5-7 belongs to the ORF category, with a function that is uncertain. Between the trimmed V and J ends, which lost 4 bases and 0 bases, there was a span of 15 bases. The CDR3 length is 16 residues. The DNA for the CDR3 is TGTGCCAGCAGCCCGGGGTTCGGACGCAGCACAGATACGCAGTATTTT. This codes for CASSPGFGRSTDTQYF.

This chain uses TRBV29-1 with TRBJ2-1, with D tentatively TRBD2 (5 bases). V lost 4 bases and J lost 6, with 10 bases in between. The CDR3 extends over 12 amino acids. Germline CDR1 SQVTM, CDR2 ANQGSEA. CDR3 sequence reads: CSVVSDSNEQFF. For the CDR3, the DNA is TGCAGCGTTGTCTCGGACTCCAATGAGCAGTTCTTC.

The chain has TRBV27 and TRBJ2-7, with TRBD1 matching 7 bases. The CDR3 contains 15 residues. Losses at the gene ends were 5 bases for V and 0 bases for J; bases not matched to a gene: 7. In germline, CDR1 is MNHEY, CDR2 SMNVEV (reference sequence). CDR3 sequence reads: CASSVGQPASYEQYF. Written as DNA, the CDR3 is TGTGCCAGCAGTGTGGGACAGCCTGCCTCCTACGAGCAGTACTTC.

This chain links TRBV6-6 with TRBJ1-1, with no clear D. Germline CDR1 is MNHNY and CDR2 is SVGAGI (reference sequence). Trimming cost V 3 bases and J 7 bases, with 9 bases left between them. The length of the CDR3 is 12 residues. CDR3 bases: TGTGCCAGCAGTTATGCAAGACTTGAAGCTTTCTTT. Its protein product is CASSYARLEAFF.

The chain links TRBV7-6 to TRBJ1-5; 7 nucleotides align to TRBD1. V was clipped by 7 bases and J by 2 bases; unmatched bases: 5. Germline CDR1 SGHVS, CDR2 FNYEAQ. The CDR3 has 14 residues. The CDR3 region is CASTEGTGNQPQHF. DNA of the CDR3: TGTGCCAGCACCGAGGGGACAGGCAATCAGCCCCAGCATTTT. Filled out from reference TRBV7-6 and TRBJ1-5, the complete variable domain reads GAGVSQSPRYKVTKRGQDVALRCDPISGHVSLYWYRQALGQGPEFLTYFNYEAQQDKSGLPNDRFSAERPEGSISTLTIQRTEQRDSAMYRCASTEGTGNQPQHFGDGTRLSIL.

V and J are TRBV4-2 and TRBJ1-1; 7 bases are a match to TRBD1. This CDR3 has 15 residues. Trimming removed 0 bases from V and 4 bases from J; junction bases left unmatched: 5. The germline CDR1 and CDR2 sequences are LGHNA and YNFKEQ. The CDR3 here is CASSQDLRTGTEAFF. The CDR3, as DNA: TGTGCCAGCAGCCAAGATCTTAGGACAGGCACTGAAGCTTTCTTT.

The CDR3 loop is CASSQSGTGGSFDGYTF. As DNA, the CDR3 is TGCGCCAGCAGCCAGTCCGGGACAGGGGGCTCTTTTGATGGCTACACCTTC. The chain couples TRBV4-3 to TRBJ1-2, with 12 positions matching TRBD1. CDR3 length: 17 residues. Germline lookup yields CDR1 LGHNA and CDR2 YSLEER. V lost 3 bases, J lost 6 bases, and 11 bases stayed unmatched.

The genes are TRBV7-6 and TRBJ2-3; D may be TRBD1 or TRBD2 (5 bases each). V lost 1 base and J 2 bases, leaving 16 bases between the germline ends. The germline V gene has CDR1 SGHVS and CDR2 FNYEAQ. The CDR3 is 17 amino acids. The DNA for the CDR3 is TGTGCCAGCAGCTTAGGCCTGGGGGTGATGACCACAGATACGCAGTATTTT. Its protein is CASSLGLGVMTTDTQYF. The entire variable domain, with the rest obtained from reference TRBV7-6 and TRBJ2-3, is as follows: GAGVSQSPRYKVTKRGQDVALRCDPISGHVSLYWYRQALGQGPEFLTYFNYEAQQDKSGLPNDRFSAERPEGSISTLTIQRTEQRDSAMYRCASSLGLGVMTTDTQYFGPGTRLTVL.

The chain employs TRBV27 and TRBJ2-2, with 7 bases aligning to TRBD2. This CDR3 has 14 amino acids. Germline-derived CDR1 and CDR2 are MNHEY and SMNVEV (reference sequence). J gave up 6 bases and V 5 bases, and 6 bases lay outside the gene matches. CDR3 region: CASSKLGLAGELFF. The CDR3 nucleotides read TGTGCCAGCAGTAAATTAGGACTAGCCGGGGAGCTGTTTTTT.

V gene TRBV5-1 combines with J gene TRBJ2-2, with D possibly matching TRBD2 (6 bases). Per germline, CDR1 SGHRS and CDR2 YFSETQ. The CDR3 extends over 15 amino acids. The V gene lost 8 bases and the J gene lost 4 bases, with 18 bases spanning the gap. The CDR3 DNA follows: TGCGCCAGAATAAGGGCCGCCGGGGGCACCGGGGAGCTGTTTTTT. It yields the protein CARIRAAGGTGELFF.

CDR3 loop: CASSSPRDGLAGAEANTQYF. In DNA form, the CDR3 reads TGTGCCAGCAGCTCCCCCCGAGACGGACTAGCGGGAGCTGAAGCAAATACGCAGTATTTT. This chain connects TRBV7-3 to TRBJ2-3, with 13 bases aligning to TRBD2. Per the germline V gene, CDR1 is SGHTA and CDR2 is FQGTGA. The CDR3 length is 20 residues. J gave up 7 bases and V 4 bases, and 20 bases lay outside the gene matches.

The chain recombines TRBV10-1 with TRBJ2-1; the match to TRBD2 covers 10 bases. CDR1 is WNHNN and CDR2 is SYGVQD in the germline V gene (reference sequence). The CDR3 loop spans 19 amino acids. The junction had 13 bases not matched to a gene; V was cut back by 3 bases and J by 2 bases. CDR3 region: CASSDSRGRAGGPYNEQFF. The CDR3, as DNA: TGCGCCAGCAGTGATTCAAGGGGCCGAGCGGGAGGGCCCTACAATGAGCAGTTCTTC.

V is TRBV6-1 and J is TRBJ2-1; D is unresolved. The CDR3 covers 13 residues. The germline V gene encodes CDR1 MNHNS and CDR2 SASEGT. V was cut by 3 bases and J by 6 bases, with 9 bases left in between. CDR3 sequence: CASSDRFGNEQFF. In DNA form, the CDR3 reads TGTGCCAGCAGTGACAGGTTTGGCAATGAGCAGTTCTTC.

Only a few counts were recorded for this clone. DNA for the CDR3: TGTGCCAGCAGCCGAGGAATTAACTATGGCTACACCTTC. Amino acid sequence: CASSRGINYGYTF. The chain uses TRBV7-9 and TRBJ1-2; D not resolved. CDR1 and CDR2 from the germline V gene are SEHNR and FQNEAQ (reference sequence). V lost 5 bases, J lost 1 base, and 8 bases lay in between. CDR3 length: 13 residues.

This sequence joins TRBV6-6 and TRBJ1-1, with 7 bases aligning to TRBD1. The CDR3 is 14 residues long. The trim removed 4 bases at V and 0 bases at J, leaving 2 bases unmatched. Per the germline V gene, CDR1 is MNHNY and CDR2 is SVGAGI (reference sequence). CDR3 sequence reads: CASSSGGMNTEAFF. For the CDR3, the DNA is TGTGCCAGCAGTTCAGGGGGTATGAACACTGAAGCTTTCTTT.

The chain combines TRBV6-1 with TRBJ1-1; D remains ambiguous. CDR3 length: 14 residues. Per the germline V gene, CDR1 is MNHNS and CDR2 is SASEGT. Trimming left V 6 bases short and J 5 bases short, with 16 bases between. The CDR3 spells CASRVPWGVTEAFF. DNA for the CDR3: TGTGCCAGCAGAGTCCCATGGGGTGTTACTGAAGCTTTCTTT.

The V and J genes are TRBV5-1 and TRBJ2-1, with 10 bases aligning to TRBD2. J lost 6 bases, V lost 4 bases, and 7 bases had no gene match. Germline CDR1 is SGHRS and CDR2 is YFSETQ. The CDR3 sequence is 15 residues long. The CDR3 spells CASSPGTSAFNEQFF. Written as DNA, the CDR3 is TGCGCCAGCAGCCCCGGGACTAGCGCATTCAATGAGCAGTTCTTC.

For the CDR3, the DNA is TGTGCCAGCAGTTATCTGATGGGAGGCAGGGGCGGCAATCAGCCCCAGCATTTT. Its protein is CASSYLMGGRGGNQPQHF. The chain joins TRBV28 to TRBJ1-5; maybe TRBD1 (6 bases). CDR3 length: 18 residues. With 4 bases removed from V and 2 bases from J, the gap between germline ends came to 21 bases. Germline V gene data show CDR1 as MDHEN and CDR2 as SYDVKM.

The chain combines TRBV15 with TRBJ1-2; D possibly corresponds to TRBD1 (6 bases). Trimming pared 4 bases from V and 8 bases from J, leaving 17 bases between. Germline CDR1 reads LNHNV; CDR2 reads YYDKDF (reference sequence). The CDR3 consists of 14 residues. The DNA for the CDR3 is TGTGCCACCAGCATCCCGGGACAACAGCACGGCTACACCTTC. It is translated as CATSIPGQQHGYTF.

CDR3 amino acids: CASSPGPRGSDTQYF. The DNA of the CDR3 is TGTGCCAGCAGCCCGGGACCACGGGGATCAGATACGCAGTATTTT. The rearrangement uses TRBV11-2 and TRBJ2-3; D possibly matches TRBD1 or TRBD2 (5 bases each). The CDR3 extends over 15 amino acids. Trimming cost V 5 bases and J 4 bases, with 16 bases left between them. The V gene's germline CDR1 is SGHAT and CDR2 FQNNGV.

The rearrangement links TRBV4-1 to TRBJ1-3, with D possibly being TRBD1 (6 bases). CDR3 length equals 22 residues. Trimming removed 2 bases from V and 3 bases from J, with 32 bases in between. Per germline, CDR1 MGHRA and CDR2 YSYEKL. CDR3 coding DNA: TGCGCCAGCAGCCAATTAGATGTCAGAATCCCGACAGGTCCTCTGGATGGAAACACCATATATTTT. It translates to CASSQLDVRIPTGPLDGNTIYF.

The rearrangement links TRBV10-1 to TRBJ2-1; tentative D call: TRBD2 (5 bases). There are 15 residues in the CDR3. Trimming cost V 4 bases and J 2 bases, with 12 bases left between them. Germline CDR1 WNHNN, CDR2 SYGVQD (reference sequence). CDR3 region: CASSGSGSAYNEQFF. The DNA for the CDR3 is TGCGCCAGCAGTGGGTCGGGGTCTGCCTACAATGAGCAGTTCTTC.

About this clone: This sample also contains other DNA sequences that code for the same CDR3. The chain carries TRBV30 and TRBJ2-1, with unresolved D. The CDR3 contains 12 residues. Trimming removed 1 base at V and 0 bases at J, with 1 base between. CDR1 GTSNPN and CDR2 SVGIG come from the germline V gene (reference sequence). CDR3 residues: CAWSASYNEQFF. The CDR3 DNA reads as TGTGCCTGGAGTGCCTCCTACAATGAGCAGTTCTTC.

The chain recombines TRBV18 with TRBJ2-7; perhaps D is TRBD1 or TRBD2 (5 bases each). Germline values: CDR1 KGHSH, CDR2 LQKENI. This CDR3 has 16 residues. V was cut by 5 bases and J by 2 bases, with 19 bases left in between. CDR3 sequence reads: CASSDWGSHKAYEQYF. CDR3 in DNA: TGTGCCAGCTCAGACTGGGGGTCCCATAAAGCCTACGAGCAGTACTTC.

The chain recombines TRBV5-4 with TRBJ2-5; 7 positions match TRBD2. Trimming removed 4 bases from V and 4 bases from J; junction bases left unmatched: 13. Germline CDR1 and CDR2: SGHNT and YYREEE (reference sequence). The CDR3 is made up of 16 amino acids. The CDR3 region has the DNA TGTGCCAGCAGCCCCCCCAGCGGGGAAAATGCAGAGACCCAGTACTTC. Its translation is CASSPPSGENAETQYF.

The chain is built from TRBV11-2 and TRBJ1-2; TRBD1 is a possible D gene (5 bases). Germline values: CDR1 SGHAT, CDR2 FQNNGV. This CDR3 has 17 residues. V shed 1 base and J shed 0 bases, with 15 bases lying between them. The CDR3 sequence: CASSLAIGAAANYGYTF. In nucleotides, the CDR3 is TGTGCCAGCAGCTTAGCTATCGGGGCGGCCGCTAACTATGGCTACACCTTC.